This is a list of T cell receptor beta chains from one sample in a study of T cell repertoires in cytomegalovirus infection. TCRdb used MiXCR to reprocess the reads, holding one entry per CDR3 protein. The data contain about 160,000 distinct CDR3 sequences, roughly 18% of them singletons. The sequenced material came from CD8+ T cells from PBMCs. All receptors derive from a human donor in good health (CMV status not recorded). Some clones in this sample may be carry-over from other donors' samples. Both conserved end residues are part of each CDR3.

v_gene: TRBV29-1
CDR3aa: CSARTPYNEQFF

v_gene: TRBV7-8
CDR3aa: CASSLALGGGRSYNEQFF

v_gene: TRBV29-1
CDR3aa: CSVVTGLGYTF

v_gene: TRBV4-3
CDR3aa: CASSQEDRAYNEQFF

v_gene: TRBV12-3/TRBV12-4
CDR3aa: CASSPYNSPLHF

v_gene: TRBV20-1
CDR3aa: CSARDEDSKAFF

v_gene: TRBV7-9
CDR3aa: CASSPRRTAFTDTQYF

v_gene: TRBV6-1
CDR3aa: CASSDTGEMFGYTF

v_gene: TRBV7-2
CDR3aa: CASSLRAGQAMQPQYNEQFF

v_gene: TRBV28
CDR3aa: CASSSFETGTGAYYEQYF

v_gene: TRBV6-5
CDR3aa: CASSYGSLYGYTF

v_gene: TRBV7-9
CDR3aa: CASSEGTSGLTDTQYF

v_gene: TRBV6-2/TRBV6-3
CDR3aa: CASRPRSSTDTQYF

v_gene: TRBV10-3
CDR3aa: CAISGDRGTDTQYF

v_gene: TRBV19
CDR3aa: CASSIEGTGNTEAFF

v_gene: TRBV28
CDR3aa: CASSGTGGFYQPQHF

v_gene: TRBV29-1
CDR3aa: CSVEDWGEAFF

v_gene: TRBV6-6
CDR3aa: CASTSPRGGEETQYF

v_gene: TRBV7-2
CDR3aa: CASSRTGDVTEQFF

v_gene: TRBV5-6
CDR3aa: CASSLVQNNYEQYF

v_gene: TRBV6-5
CDR3aa: CASSDPSNQPQHF

v_gene: TRBV4-3
CDR3aa: CASSQESYSGANVLTF

v_gene: TRBV7-6
CDR3aa: CASSLAAQGTGELFF

v_gene: TRBV5-1
CDR3aa: CASSVSGPSSYNEQFF

v_gene: TRBV7-2
CDR3aa: CASSPSDRSSTGELFF

v_gene: TRBV14
CDR3aa: CASSQPGPPSYNEQFF

v_gene: TRBV28
CDR3aa: CASSSWTVNTEAFF

v_gene: TRBV6-5
CDR3aa: CASTWNWEGNIVWYNSPLHF